This T cell receptor (beta chain) was sequenced in a study of tumor and adjacent non-tumor tissue in lung cancer. Across the whole study: Patients were aged roughly 31 to 76, approximately ten men and about five women, stage I to III. Each sample yielded roughly 4 million productive TCRbeta reads on average.

Three rounds of nested PCR, following a modified ARM-PCR protocol, produced the TCRbeta library. TCRdb independently ran MiXCR on the multiplex PCR reads; one entry per CDR3 protein. The data contain some 97,000 distinct CDR3 sequences, more than 55% of them singletons. Broader study findings: Higher tumor TCR diversity was associated with shorter survival. Top 100 clones took a larger repertoire share in normal lung.

Germline-derived CDR1 and CDR2 are DFQATT and SNEGSKA (reference sequence). The CDR3 is 14 amino acids. With 2 bases removed from V and 4 bases from J, the gap between germline ends came to 12 bases. The template was RNA from unsorted bulk tissue. Distant lung tissue was collected more than 3 cm away from the tumor edge. A remark on this clonotype: Its antigen is unidentified.

The V gene is TRBV20-1, the J gene TRBJ1-5; possibly TRBD1 for D (6 bases). The sequenced sample consisted of distant non-tumor lung tissue. The TCR was taken from a man between 25 and 39 years old with non-small cell lung cancer. CDR3 protein: CSARMGAGNQPQHF. The CDR3 DNA reads TGCAGTGCTAGAATGGGGGCTGGGAATCAGCCCCAGCATTTT.